These 20 T cell receptor beta chains originate from one sample sequenced in a study of blood T cell repertoires in COVID-19. Repertoires were generated with immunoSEQ multiplex PCR, while TCRdb's copy carries only in-frame clones and drops some. The sample yields approximately 190,000 clones, more than 75% seen once. Sequences were obtained from peripheral blood. The receptors here all came from a woman in her fifties or sixties with COVID-19, enrolled during active disease.

The chain joins TRBV5-1 to TRBJ2-3, with 8 bases aligning to TRBD2. This CDR3 comprises 14 residues. V lost 3 bases and J lost 2; bases outside the gene matches: 2. From germline, CDR1 is SGHRS and CDR2 YFSETQ. This chain's CDR3 is CASSSGRDTDTQYF. DNA for the CDR3: TGCGCCAGCAGCTCCGGGAGGGACACAGATACGCAGTATTTT.

This clone is a singleton in its sample. The rearrangement links TRBV5-1 to TRBJ1-1; D gene unclear. The germline gives CDR1 SGHRS, CDR2 YFSETQ. V shed 4 bases and J shed 0 bases, with 10 bases lying between them. The CDR3 length is 14 residues. CDR3 in amino acids: CASSPTQLNTEAFF. DNA for the CDR3: TGCGCCAGCAGCCCGACACAGCTGAACACTGAAGCTTTCTTT.

Regarding this clone: The same CDR3 is also encoded by other DNA sequences in this sample. The genes are TRBV18 and TRBJ1-1, with D maybe TRBD1 (6 bases). The CDR3 has 12 residues. V lost 1 base and J 6 bases, leaving 6 bases between the germline ends. Germline loops: CDR1 KGHSH, CDR2 LQKENI. The DNA for the CDR3 is TGTGCCAGCTCACCACGGACAGCTGAAGCTTTCTTT. Encoded protein: CASSPRTAEAFF.

The rearrangement joins TRBV9 to TRBJ2-5; D not resolved. From germline, CDR1 is SGDLS and CDR2 YYNGEE. Trimming removed 0 bases from V and 2 bases from J, with 11 bases in between. This CDR3 has 15 residues. In nucleotides, the CDR3 is TGTGCCAGCAGCGTAGCCGGGTTGATGCAAGAGACCCAGTACTTC. Its translation: CASSVAGLMQETQYF.

In this sample, this clone turned up once. V usage is TRBV3-1 (or the pseudogene TRBV3-2) and J usage is TRBJ2-1, with 10 bases aligning to TRBD2. This CDR3 is built from 16 residues. Germline CDR1 and CDR2: LGHDT and YNNKEL (reference sequence). Losses at the gene ends were 4 bases for V and 4 bases for J; bases not matched to a gene: 7. The CDR3 loop is CASSPLGAGGYNEQFF. Written as DNA, the CDR3 is TGTGCCAGCAGCCCCCTAGGAGCGGGGGGGTACAATGAGCAGTTCTTC.

The gene calls are TRBV6-6 and TRBJ1-2; maybe TRBD1 (5 bases). The V and J ends lost 6 bases and 2 bases respectively, with 13 bases between them. Germline assignment: CDR1 MNHNY and CDR2 SVGAGI (reference sequence). This CDR3 is 14 amino acids long. The CDR3 region has the DNA TGTGCCAGCAGGGCGACGACAGAAAACTATGGCTACACCTTC. This codes for CASRATTENYGYTF.

The chain has TRBV28 and TRBJ1-6; 7 bases are shared with TRBD1. V lost 6 bases to trimming and J lost 7 bases; unmatched junction nucleotides: 6. The germline gives CDR1 MDHEN, CDR2 SYDVKM. The CDR3 contains 14 residues. The CDR3 protein is CASSPRQGNSPLHF. CDR3 DNA sequence: TGTGCCAGCAGCCCCCGACAGGGCAATTCACCCCTCCACTTT.

The genes are TRBV5-1 and TRBJ2-5; TRBD1 matches at 10 bases. V lost 4 bases and J lost 4; bases outside the gene matches: 13. Germline values: CDR1 SGHRS, CDR2 YFSETQ. The CDR3 is made up of 17 amino acids. The CDR3 DNA is TGCGCCAGCAGCAAACTCCGGGACAGGGGTTCTATAGAGACCCAGTACTTC. This gives the protein CASSKLRDRGSIETQYF. Supplemented by reference TRBV5-1 and TRBJ2-5, the full variable domain reads KAGVTQTPRYLIKTRGQQVTLSCSPISGHRSVSWYQQTPGQGLQFLFEYFSETQRNKGNFPGRFSGRQFSNSRSEMNVSTLELGDSALYLCASSKLRDRGSIETQYFGPGTRLLVL.

The chain links TRBV5-1 to TRBJ2-7, with D possibly TRBD2 on 5 matching bases. The CDR3 consists of 15 residues. Germline values: CDR1 SGHRS, CDR2 YFSETQ. The V and J ends lost 4 bases and 2 bases respectively, with 16 bases between them. The DNA for the CDR3 is TGCGCCAGCAGCCCCCGGACTGAATTCCCCTACGAGCAGTACTTC. Amino acid sequence: CASSPRTEFPYEQYF. Using reference TRBV5-1 and TRBJ2-7 for the parts outside the CDR3, the full variable domain is KAGVTQTPRYLIKTRGQQVTLSCSPISGHRSVSWYQQTPGQGLQFLFEYFSETQRNKGNFPGRFSGRQFSNSRSEMNVSTLELGDSALYLCASSPRTEFPYEQYFGPGTRLTVT.

The chain combines TRBV11-2 with TRBJ2-5; possibly TRBD2 for D (7 bases). This CDR3 region has 15 residues. With 4 bases removed from V and 4 bases from J, the gap between germline ends came to 16 bases. CDR1 SGHAT and CDR2 FQNNGV come from the germline V gene. CDR3 amino acids: CASSSQAGAGETQYF. In DNA, the CDR3 is TGTGCCAGCAGCTCCCAGGCGGGGGCCGGAGAGACCCAGTACTTC.

CDR3 in DNA: TGTGCCAGCAGTTACTCGGACAGAGACTACGAGCAGTACTTC. Amino acid sequence: CASSYSDRDYEQYF. V is TRBV6-2 or TRBV6-3 and J is TRBJ2-7; tentatively, D is TRBD1 (6 bases). This CDR3 has 14 amino acids. V was trimmed by 0 bases and J by 3 bases, leaving 9 bases between them. Germline V gene sequence: CDR1 MNHEY, CDR2 SVGEGT.

The chain has TRBV5-4 and TRBJ1-5; a weak D match, TRBD1 (5 bases). The CDR3 runs 14 residues. V was trimmed by 0 bases and J by 6 bases, leaving 10 bases between them. The germline V gene has CDR1 SGHNT and CDR2 YYREEE (reference sequence). In DNA, the CDR3 is TGTGCCAGCAGCTTGGCGGGGCGGGGTCAGCCCCAGCATTTT. It specifies CASSLAGRGQPQHF.

On this clone: Different DNA sequences within this sample yield the same CDR3. The chain couples TRBV5-1 to TRBJ2-3, with D tentatively TRBD1 (5 bases). The CDR3 loop spans 15 amino acids. Germline CDR1 SGHRS, CDR2 YFSETQ. Trimming shortened V by 1 base and J by 1 base, and 10 bases separated the two germline ends. This CDR3 is CASSLRGLGTDTQYF. In DNA, the CDR3 is TGCGCCAGCAGCTTGAGGGGTCTTGGCACAGATACGCAGTATTTT.

The chain uses TRBV2 and TRBJ1-5, with 7 bases fitting TRBD1. V trimming: 0 bases; J trimming: 7 bases; junction bases outside the gene matches: 6. This CDR3 region has 15 residues. Germline-derived CDR1 and CDR2 are SNHLY and FYNNEI. The CDR3: CASSEARQGGQPQHF. CDR3 DNA: TGTGCCAGCAGTGAAGCTCGACAGGGTGGCCAGCCCCAGCATTTT.

This clone counts as medium-sized (0.01 to 0.1%). This same CDR3 is encoded by further DNA sequences in the sample. The rearrangement joins TRBV7-9 to TRBJ2-1; weak D call: TRBD2 (6 bases). Trimming removed 5 bases from V and 2 bases from J, with 16 bases in between. This CDR3 spans 16 amino acids. CDR1 is SEHNR and CDR2 is FQNEAQ in the germline V gene (reference sequence). The CDR3 is CASSPRGGSAYNEQFF. Written as DNA, the CDR3 is TGTGCCAGCAGCCCCCGAGGAGGGTCTGCCTACAATGAGCAGTTCTTC.

The chain carries TRBV6-5 and TRBJ2-1; tentatively, D is TRBD1 (5 bases). There are 12 residues in the CDR3. V lost 6 bases, J lost 4 bases, and 7 bases lay in between. Germline V gives CDR1 MNHEY, CDR2 SVGAGI. Here the CDR3 reads CASRGVYNEQFF. CDR3 DNA: TGTGCCAGCAGAGGGGTGTACAATGAGCAGTTCTTC.

V and J are TRBV30 and TRBJ1-3; D gene unclear. The V gene's germline CDR1 is GTSNPN and CDR2 SVGIG (reference sequence). CDR3 size: 15 residues. CDR3 nucleotide sequence: TGTGCTGGAGTGTCCCGTCACTTCTCTGGAAACACCATATATTTT. Translated, it gives CAGVSRHFSGNTIYF.

The chain joins TRBV7-9 to TRBJ1-2; D remains unclear. V was cut by 1 base and J by 2 bases, with 8 bases left in between. The germline gives CDR1 SEHNR, CDR2 FQNEAQ (reference sequence). The CDR3 covers 14 residues. The CDR3 region is CASSLGGTNYGYTF. The CDR3 DNA is TGTGCCAGCAGCTTAGGTGGCACAAACTATGGCTACACCTTC.

This clone was observed a handful of times. This chain links TRBV7-9 with TRBJ2-7, with 7 bases matching TRBD2. Per the germline V gene, CDR1 is SEHNR and CDR2 is FQNEAQ (reference sequence). V lost 5 bases to trimming and J lost 6 bases; unmatched junction nucleotides: 4. The CDR3 totals 12 residues. The CDR3 DNA reads as TGTGCCAGCAGCCGACTAGCTACCGAGCAGTACTTC. This sequence encodes CASSRLATEQYF.

This clone was recorded only once. This chain links TRBV5-4 with TRBJ1-2; D is perhaps TRBD1 (6 bases). Germline assignment: CDR1 SGHNT and CDR2 YYREEE (reference sequence). This CDR3 comprises 14 residues. With 2 bases removed from V and 5 bases from J, the gap between germline ends came to 13 bases. Here the CDR3 DNA reads TGTGCCAGCAGCTTTGGAGGACAGCTTTATGGCTACACCTTC. Translating gives CASSFGGQLYGYTF.